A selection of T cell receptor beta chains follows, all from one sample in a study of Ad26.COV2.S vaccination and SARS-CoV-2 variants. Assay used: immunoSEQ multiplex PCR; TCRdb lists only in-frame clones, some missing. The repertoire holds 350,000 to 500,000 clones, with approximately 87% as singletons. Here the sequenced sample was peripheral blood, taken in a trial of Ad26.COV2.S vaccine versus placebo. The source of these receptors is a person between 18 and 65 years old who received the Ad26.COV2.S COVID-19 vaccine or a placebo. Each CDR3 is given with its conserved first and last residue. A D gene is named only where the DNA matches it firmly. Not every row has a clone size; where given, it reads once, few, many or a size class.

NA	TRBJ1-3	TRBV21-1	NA	CASSKVSAAPFSGNTIYF	TGTGCCAGCAGCAAAGTATCGGCAGCGCCGTTCTCTGGAAACACCATATATTTT
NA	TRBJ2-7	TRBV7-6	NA	CASSLAPGEQYF	TGTGCCAGCAGCTTAGCCCCGGGGGAGCAGTACTTC
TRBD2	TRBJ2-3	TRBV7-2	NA	CASSLAAPGLAGGSTDTQYF	TGTGCCAGCAGCTTAGCGGCACCGGGACTAGCGGGGGGCAGCACAGATACGCAGTATTTT
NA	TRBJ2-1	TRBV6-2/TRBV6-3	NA	CASSRVLSSYNEQFF	TGTGCCAGCAGCCGGGTCCTCAGCTCCTACAATGAGCAGTTCTTC
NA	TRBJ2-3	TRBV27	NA	CATWGSRNTDTQYF	TGTGCCACCTGGGGGTCGCGGAACACAGATACGCAGTATTTT
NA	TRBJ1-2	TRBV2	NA	CASSEGGPGGYTF	TGTGCCAGCAGTGAGGGTGGTCCCGGTGGCTACACCTTC
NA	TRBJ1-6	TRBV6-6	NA	CASSYSSGRSPLHF	TGTGCCAGCAGTTACTCGTCAGGGCGCTCACCCCTCCACTTT
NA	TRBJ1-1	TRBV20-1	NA	CSAPRAEAFF	TGCAGTGCCCCCAGGGCTGAAGCTTTCTTT
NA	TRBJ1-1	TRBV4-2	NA	CASSQRTDFDTEAFF	TGTGCCAGCAGCCAAAGGACAGATTTTGACACTGAAGCTTTCTTT
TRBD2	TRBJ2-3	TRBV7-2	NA	CASSLRTSGGADTQYF	TGTGCCAGCAGCTTACGGACTAGCGGGGGGGCGGATACGCAGTATTTT
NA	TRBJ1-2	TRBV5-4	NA	CASSAGIRDYGYTF	TGTGCCAGCAGTGCAGGAATCCGTGACTATGGCTACACCTTC
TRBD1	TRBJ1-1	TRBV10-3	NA	CAITRDRGGRNTEAFF	TGTGCCATCACCAGGGACAGGGGCGGGAGGAACACTGAAGCTTTCTTT
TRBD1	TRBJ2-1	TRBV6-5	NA	CASSWTGSYNEQFF	TGTGCCAGCAGTTGGACAGGGTCCTACAATGAGCAGTTCTTC
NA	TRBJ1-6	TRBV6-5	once	CASSYSAVGGSPLHF	TGTGCCAGCAGTTACTCTGCGGTCGGAGGTTCACCCCTCCACTTT
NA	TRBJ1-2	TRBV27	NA	CASRRGPSANYGYTF	TGTGCCAGCAGAAGGGGACCTTCAGCTAACTATGGCTACACCTTC
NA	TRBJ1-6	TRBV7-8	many	CASSLKQGRKSPLHF	TGTGCCAGCAGCTTAAAACAGGGTCGTAAATCACCCCTCCACTTT
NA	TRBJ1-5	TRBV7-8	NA	CASSLDGGVRNQPQHF	TGTGCCAGCAGCTTAGACGGAGGGGTACGGAATCAGCCCCAGCATTTT
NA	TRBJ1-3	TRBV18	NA	CASSPQGRGVGNTIYF	TGTGCCAGCTCACCACAGGGGCGAGGAGTTGGAAACACCATATATTTT
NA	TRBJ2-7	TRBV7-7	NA	CASSFQLGDSYEQYF	TGTGCCAGCAGCTTCCAACTCGGGGACTCCTACGAGCAGTACTTC
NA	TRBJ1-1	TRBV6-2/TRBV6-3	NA	CASSHRVNTEAFF	TGTGCCAGCAGTCACAGGGTTAACACTGAAGCTTTCTTT
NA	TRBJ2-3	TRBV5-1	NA	CASSLGQISTDTQYF	TGCGCCAGCAGCTTGGGGCAAATTAGCACAGATACGCAGTATTTT
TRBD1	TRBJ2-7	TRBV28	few	CASSSPGQGPEQYF	TGTGCCAGCAGTTCCCCCGGACAGGGTCCTGAGCAGTACTTC
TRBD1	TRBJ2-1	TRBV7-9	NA	CASSSSGGKRNEQFF	TGTGCCAGCAGCTCCTCAGGGGGCAAACGCAATGAGCAGTTCTTC
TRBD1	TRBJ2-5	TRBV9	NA	CASSVGQGARETQYF	TGTGCCAGCAGCGTGGGTCAGGGGGCGAGGGAGACCCAGTACTTC
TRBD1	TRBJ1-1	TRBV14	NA	CASSPSPPGGWNTEAFF	TGTGCCAGCAGCCCGAGCCCGCCAGGGGGTTGGAACACTGAAGCTTTCTTT
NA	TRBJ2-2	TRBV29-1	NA	CSVEQGSGTGELFF	TGCAGCGTTGAACAAGGTTCGGGCACCGGGGAGCTGTTTTTT
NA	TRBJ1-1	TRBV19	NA	CASSVTDNSGKAFF	TGTGCCAGTAGTGTAACTGACAACTCAGGGAAAGCTTTCTTT
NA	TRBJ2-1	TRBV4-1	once	CASSPSGSSYNEQFF	TGCGCCAGCAGCCCCTCCGGGAGCTCCTACAATGAGCAGTTCTTC
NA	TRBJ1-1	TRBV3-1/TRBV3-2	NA	CASSLNTEAFF	TGTGCCAGCAGTCTGAACACTGAAGCTTTCTTT
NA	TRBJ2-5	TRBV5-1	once	CASSSRRASQETQYF	TGCGCCAGCAGCTCCAGGAGGGCGAGCCAAGAGACCCAGTACTTC
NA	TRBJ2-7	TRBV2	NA	CASIQPPAYEQYF	TGTGCCAGCATACAGCCCCCCGCCTACGAGCAGTACTTC
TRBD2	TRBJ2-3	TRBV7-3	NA	CASSSGLAADTQYF	TGTGCCAGCAGCTCCGGACTAGCGGCAGATACGCAGTATTTT
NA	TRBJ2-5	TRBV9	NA	CASTSSGTPQETQYF	TGTGCCAGCACCTCTTCCGGGACACCCCAAGAGACCCAGTACTTC
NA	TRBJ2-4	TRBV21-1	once	CASSTYRGRLTRLKNIQYF	TGTGCCAGCAGCACCTACAGGGGGCGACTCACACGCCTCAAAAACATTCAGTACTTC
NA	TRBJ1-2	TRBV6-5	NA	CASNPTGNYGYTF	TGTGCCAGCAATCCTACAGGGAACTATGGCTACACCTTC
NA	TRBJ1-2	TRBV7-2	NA	CASSLGGVPGGYTF	TGTGCCAGCAGCTTAGGGGGAGTCCCGGGAGGCTACACCTTC
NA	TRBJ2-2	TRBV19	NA	CASSIKAPGELFF	TGTGCCAGTAGTATTAAGGCCCCCGGGGAGCTGTTTTTT
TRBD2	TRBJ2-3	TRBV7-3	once	CASSSQAGNTDTQYF	TGTGCCAGCAGCTCCCAAGCGGGGAACACAGATACGCAGTATTTT
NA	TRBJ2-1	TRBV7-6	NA	CASSPQGYNEQFF	TGTGCCAGCAGCCCTCAGGGTTACAATGAGCAGTTCTTC
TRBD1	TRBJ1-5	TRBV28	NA	CASLPPDRVNQPQHF	TGTGCCAGCCTCCCGCCCGACAGGGTGAATCAGCCCCAGCATTTT
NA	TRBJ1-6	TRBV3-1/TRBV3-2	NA	CASSQGESPLHF	TGTGCCAGCAGCCAAGGGGAGTCACCCCTCCACTTT
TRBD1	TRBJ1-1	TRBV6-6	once	CASSYSLTGDGTEAFF	TGTGCCAGCAGTTACTCATTGACAGGGGATGGCACTGAAGCTTTCTTT
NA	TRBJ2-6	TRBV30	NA	CAWDLKSGANVLTF	TGTGCCTGGGATCTGAAGTCTGGGGCCAACGTCCTGACTTTC
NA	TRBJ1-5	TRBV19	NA	CASSIWAGDQPQHF	TGTGCCAGTAGTATATGGGCAGGGGATCAGCCCCAGCATTTT
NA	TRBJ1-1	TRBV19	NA	CASSIPGHLNTEAFF	TGTGCCAGTAGTATACCGGGACACTTGAACACTGAAGCTTTCTTT
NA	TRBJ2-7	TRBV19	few	CARTGRARRHEQYF	TGTGCCAGGACGGGGCGAGCGAGGCGTCACGAGCAGTACTTC
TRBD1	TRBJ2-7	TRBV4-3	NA	CASSQGGTADYEQYF	TGCGCCAGCAGCCAAGGGGGGACAGCGGACTACGAGCAGTACTTC
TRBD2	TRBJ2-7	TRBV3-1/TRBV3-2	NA	CASSQAVSGLAGGRYEQYF	TGTGCCAGCAGCCAAGCGGTTTCGGGACTAGCGGGGGGGCGGTACGAGCAGTACTTC
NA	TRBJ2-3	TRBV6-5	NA	CASSYSSTRHQYF	TGTGCCAGCAGTTACTCGAGTACCCGTCACCAGTATTTT
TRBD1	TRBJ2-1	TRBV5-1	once	CASSIGQGASSYNEQFF	TGCGCCAGCAGCATAGGACAGGGGGCAAGCTCCTACAATGAGCAGTTCTTC
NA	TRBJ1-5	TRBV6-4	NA	CASNEKGDRGHNQPQHF	TGTGCCAGCAATGAGAAAGGGGACCGGGGGCACAATCAGCCCCAGCATTTT
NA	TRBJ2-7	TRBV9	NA	CASSGEQGSEQYF	TGTGCCAGCAGCGGGGAACAGGGATCCGAGCAGTACTTC